Listed below are T cell receptor beta chains from one sample, sequenced in a study of cytotoxic CD8 clonotypes in ibrutinib-treated CLL. TCRdb's copy holds only in-frame clones and misses some; the assay was immunoSEQ multiplex PCR. The sample carries about 130,000 clones, about 70% recorded once. The sequences come from PBMCs, collected after 24 months of ibrutinib treatment. Receptors were obtained from a human donor with chronic lymphocytic leukemia. Both conserved end residues are part of each CDR3. The order of the fields is clone size, D gene, CDR3 length, J gene, V gene, CDR3 DNA, CDR3 protein. The D gene is left open where the match is weak. Size tells how often a clone was seen (once, few, many) or the class of an expanded clone, and some rows leave it out.

many | - | 17 | TRBJ1-4 | TRBV4-3 | TGCGCCAGCAGCCAATACCCGCTGACAGGTCCATTCGAAAAACTGTTTTTT | CASSQYPLTGPFEKLFF
- | - | 14 | TRBJ1-3 | TRBV5-1 | TGCGCCAGCAGCTTGCGCAGTGCTGGAAACACCATATATTTT | CASSLRSAGNTIYF
- | TRBD2 | 17 | TRBJ2-1 | TRBV27 | TGTGCCAGCAGCCCCCCCCCAACTAGCGGGAGGGACAATGAGCAGTTCTTC | CASSPPPTSGRDNEQFF
- | - | 13 | TRBJ1-2 | TRBV5-1 | TGCGCCAGCAGCTTGGCGGCCGACTATGGCTACACCTTC | CASSLAADYGYTF
- | TRBD1 | 13 | TRBJ2-7 | TRBV7-2 | TGTGCCAGCACCCCGGGACAGGGCCTCGAGCAGTACTTC | CASTPGQGLEQYF
- | - | 13 | TRBJ1-2 | TRBV7-3 | TGTGCCAGCAGCCCGGACATCTTCGAGGGCTACACCTTC | CASSPDIFEGYTF
- | - | 13 | TRBJ2-4 | TRBV10-3 | TGTGCCATCAGGGAATACCCCGGCGACATTCAGTACTTC | CAIREYPGDIQYF
- | - | 11 | TRBJ2-5 | TRBV14 | TGTGCCAGCAGCCAAGGGGGGACCCAGTACTTC | CASSQGGTQYF
- | - | 17 | TRBJ2-3 | TRBV4-1 | TGCGCCAGCAGCCAAGGGAAACGGGGCTCATACACAGATACGCAGTATTTT | CASSQGKRGSYTDTQYF
- | TRBD1 | 14 | TRBJ1-4 | TRBV2 | TGTGCCAGCAGGGGGGGGACAGGTGGCGAAAAACTGTTTTTT | CASRGGTGGEKLFF
- | - | 16 | TRBJ2-1 | TRBV28 | TGTGCCAGCAGTCCCCCCCCCAGCGGCCCCCACAATGAGCAGTTCTTC | CASSPPPSGPHNEQFF
- | TRBD1 | 16 | TRBJ2-7 | TRBV27 | TGTGCCAGCAGTCCTCGAGGACAGGGGGCGGTTTACGAGCAGTACTTC | CASSPRGQGAVYEQYF
once | - | 15 | TRBJ2-3 | TRBV7-2 | TGTGCCAGCAGCCCGTCGACTGGGCAGCCAGATACGCAGTATTTT | CASSPSTGQPDTQYF
many | - | 15 | TRBJ1-1 | TRBV18 | TGTGCCAGCTCACCACTCCCAACGGGGAACACTGAAGCTTTCTTT | CASSPLPTGNTEAFF
- | TRBD1 | 14 | TRBJ1-5 | TRBV7-2 | TGTGCCAGCAGCCCCCGACAGGGCGGGCAGCCCCAGCATTTT | CASSPRQGGQPQHF
- | TRBD1 | 13 | TRBJ2-3 | TRBV10-1 | TGCGCCAGCAGGGACAGGGTGACAGATACGCAGTATTTT | CASRDRVTDTQYF
- | TRBD1 | 16 | TRBJ1-2 | TRBV19 | TGTGCCAGTAGTCCCCGCGTTGGGGCAGGGGGTTATGGCTACACCTTC | CASSPRVGAGGYGYTF
- | TRBD1 | 15 | TRBJ1-4 | TRBV5-1 | TGCGCCAGCAGGGATAGGACAGGGGGGAATGAAAAACTGTTTTTT | CASRDRTGGNEKLFF
- | TRBD1 | 15 | TRBJ1-2 | TRBV28 | TGTGCCAGCAGTCCCCCTGGGACAGGCTCAGGGGGCTACACCTTC | CASSPPGTGSGGYTF
few | TRBD1 | 16 | TRBJ2-7 | TRBV5-6 | TGTGCCAGCAGCTCCCTCGAGCCTACAGGGGTAAACGAGCAGTACTTC | CASSSLEPTGVNEQYF
- | TRBD2 | 15 | TRBJ2-1 | TRBV9 | TGTGCCAGCGCCCTGGGACTAGAGTACTACAATGAGCAGTTCTTC | CASALGLEYYNEQFF
- | - | 13 | TRBJ2-4 | TRBV4-3 | TGCGCCAGCAGCCAAGATGGGGGGAACATTCAGTACTTC | CASSQDGGNIQYF
large | - | 12 | TRBJ1-3 | TRBV15 | TGTGCCACCAGCAGAGACCAAAACACCATATATTTT | CATSRDQNTIYF
once | - | 12 | TRBJ2-1 | TRBV9 | TGTGCCAGCAGCGTAGCCTTCGGTGAGCAGTTCTTC | CASSVAFGEQFF
- | - | 13 | TRBJ1-3 | TRBV7-2 | TGTGCCAGCAGACAGGCCTCTGGAAACACCATATATTTT | CASRQASGNTIYF